These 4 T cell receptor beta chains originate from one sample sequenced in a study of shared clonotypes between healthy human individuals. Profiled with immunoSEQ multiplex PCR; TCRdb holds only in-frame clones, not every one. The data contain 600,000 or so clones, 95% to 98% of them seen just once; the ten biggest clones take up 0.25% to 0.35%. Naive CD8 cells comprised CD45RO-negative, CCR7-positively selected cells, excluding terminally differentiated effector memory CD45RA+ cells. Sequencing was performed on naive CD8+ T cells sorted from blood. The receptors stem from a man aged 30 to 39 in good health.

The CDR3 region has the DNA TGTGCCAGCAGTATCGTCGGAGGTCTTCTCACAGATACGCAGTATTTT. Protein sequence: CASSIVGGLLTDTQYF. V gene TRBV27 combines with J gene TRBJ2-3, with D possibly TRBD2 on 5 matching bases. There are 16 residues in the CDR3. Trimming stripped 5 bases from V and 2 bases from J, with 17 bases between. Germline V gene sequence: CDR1 MNHEY, CDR2 SMNVEV (reference sequence).

This sequence joins TRBV14 and TRBJ2-7; 16 bases are shared with TRBD2. V gave up 4 bases and J gave up 7 bases; unmatched junction bases: 13. Germline CDR1 SGHDN, CDR2 FVKESK. The CDR3 extends over 18 amino acids. The CDR3 DNA reads TGTGCCAGCAGCCCCCACGGACGGGGACTAGCGGGAGGGGGTGAGCAGTACTTC. Translated: CASSPHGRGLAGGGEQYF.

About this clone itself: Other DNA sequences within the sample encode an identical CDR3. This chain joins TRBV7-9 and TRBJ1-4; the D gene is possibly TRBD1 (5 bases). Germline CDR1 and CDR2: SEHNR and FQNEAQ (reference sequence). The CDR3 covers 14 residues. V was trimmed by 1 base and J by 8 bases, leaving 11 bases between them. CDR3 loop: CASSLGQGGEKLFF. The CDR3 DNA reads TGTGCCAGCAGCTTAGGGCAGGGCGGCGAAAAACTGTTTTTT. Filled out from reference TRBV7-9 and TRBJ1-4, the complete variable domain reads DTGVSQNPRHKITKRGQNVTFRCDPISEHNRLYWYRQTLGQGPEFLTYFQNEAQLEKSRLLSDRFSAERPKGSFSTLEIQRTEQGDSAMYLCASSLGQGGEKLFFGSGTQLSVL.

The chain is built from TRBV27 and TRBJ2-7; 9 bases match TRBD2. J gave up 2 bases and V 4 bases, and 6 bases lay outside the gene matches. The CDR3 length is 15 residues. Looked up from germline, CDR1 is MNHEY and CDR2 is SMNVEV (reference sequence). The CDR3 DNA follows: TGTGCCAGCAGTTCCAATCCTAGCGGGACCTACGAGCAGTACTTC. Its translation: CASSSNPSGTYEQYF.